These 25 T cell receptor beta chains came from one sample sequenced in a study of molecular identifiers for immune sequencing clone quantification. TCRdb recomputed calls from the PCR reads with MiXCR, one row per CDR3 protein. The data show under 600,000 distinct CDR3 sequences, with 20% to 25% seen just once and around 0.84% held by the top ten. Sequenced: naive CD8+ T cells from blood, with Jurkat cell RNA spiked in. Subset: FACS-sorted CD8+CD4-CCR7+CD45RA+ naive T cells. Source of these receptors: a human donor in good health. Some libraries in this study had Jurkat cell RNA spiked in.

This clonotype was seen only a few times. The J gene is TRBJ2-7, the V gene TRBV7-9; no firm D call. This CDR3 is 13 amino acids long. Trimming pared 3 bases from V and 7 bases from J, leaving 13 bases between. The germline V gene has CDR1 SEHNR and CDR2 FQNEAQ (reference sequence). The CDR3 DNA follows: TGTGCCAGCAGCTTGTCCCCCTACCTAGAGCAGTACTTC. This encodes CASSLSPYLEQYF. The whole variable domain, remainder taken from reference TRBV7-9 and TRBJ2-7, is DTGVSQNPRHKITKRGQNVTFRCDPISEHNRLYWYRQTLGQGPEFLTYFQNEAQLEKSRLLSDRFSAERPKGSFSTLEIQRTEQGDSAMYLCASSLSPYLEQYFGPGTRLTVT.

In DNA form, the CDR3 reads TGCGCCAGCAGCCAAGAGAGGGGACAGGAGGATGAAAAACTGTTTTTT. Encoded protein: CASSQERGQEDEKLFF. The rearrangement links TRBV4-1 to TRBJ1-4, with 8 bases fitting TRBD1. Germline V gives CDR1 MGHRA, CDR2 YSYEKL. The junction had 6 bases not matched to a gene; V was cut back by 0 bases and J by 6 bases. The CDR3 is 16 amino acids.

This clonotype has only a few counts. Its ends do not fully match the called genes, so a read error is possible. CDR3 bases: TGCGCCGGCAGCTTGGGCAAAGGCTACGAGCAGTACTTC. Protein product: CAGSLGKGYEQYF. This rearrangement joins TRBV5-1 to TRBJ2-7; D is uncertain. This CDR3 is 13 amino acids long. Germline V gene data show CDR1 as SGHRS and CDR2 as YFSETQ.

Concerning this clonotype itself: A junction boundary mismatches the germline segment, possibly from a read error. Here the CDR3 reads CSAGDMGGNSEQYF. CDR3 bases: TGCAGTGCTGGAGATATGGGGGGGAATAGCGAGCAGTACTTC. The V and J genes are TRBV20-1 and TRBJ2-7; 7 nucleotides agree with TRBD2. Germline V gene lookup returns CDR1 DFQATT and CDR2 SNEGSKA (reference sequence). The CDR3 spans 14 residues.

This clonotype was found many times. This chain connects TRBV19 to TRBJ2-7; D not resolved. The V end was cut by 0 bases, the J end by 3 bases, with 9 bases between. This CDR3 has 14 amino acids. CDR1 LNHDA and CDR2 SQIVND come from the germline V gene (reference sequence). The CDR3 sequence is CASSIELRIYEQYF. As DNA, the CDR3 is TGTGCCAGTAGTATAGAGCTGAGGATCTACGAGCAGTACTTC. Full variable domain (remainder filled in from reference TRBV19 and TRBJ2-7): DGGITQSPKYLFRKEGQNVTLSCEQNLNHDAMYWYRQDPGQGLRLIYYSQIVNDFQKGDIAEGYSVSREKKESFPLTVTSAQKNPTAFYLCASSIELRIYEQYFGPGTRLTVT.

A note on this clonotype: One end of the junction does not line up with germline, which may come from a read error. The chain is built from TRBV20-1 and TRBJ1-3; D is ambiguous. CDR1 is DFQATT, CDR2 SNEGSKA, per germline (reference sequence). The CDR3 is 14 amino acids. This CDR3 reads CSARSIKSGTTIYF. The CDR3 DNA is TGCAGTGCTAGATCTATTAAATCTGGAACCACCATATATTTT.

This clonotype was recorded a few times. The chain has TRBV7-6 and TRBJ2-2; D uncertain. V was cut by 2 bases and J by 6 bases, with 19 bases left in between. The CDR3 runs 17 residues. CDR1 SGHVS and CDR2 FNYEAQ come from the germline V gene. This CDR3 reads CASSLFEMSYRAGELFF. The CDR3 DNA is TGTGCCAGCAGCTTATTTGAAATGAGTTATCGGGCCGGGGAGCTGTTTTTT.

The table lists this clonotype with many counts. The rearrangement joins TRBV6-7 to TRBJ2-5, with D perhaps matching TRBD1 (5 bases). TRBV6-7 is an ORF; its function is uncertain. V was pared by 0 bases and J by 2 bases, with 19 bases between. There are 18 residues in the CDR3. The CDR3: CASSYSIWGRLKQETQYF. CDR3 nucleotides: TGTGCCAGCAGTTACTCGATCTGGGGCAGACTCAAACAAGAGACCCAGTACTTC.

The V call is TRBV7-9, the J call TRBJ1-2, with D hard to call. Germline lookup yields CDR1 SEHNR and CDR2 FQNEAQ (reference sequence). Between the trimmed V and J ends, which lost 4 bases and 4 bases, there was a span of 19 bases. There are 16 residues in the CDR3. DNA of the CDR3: TGTGCCAGCAGCTCCCCCAGCCAGGAGTATTTCTATGGCTACACCTTC. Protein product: CASSSPSQEYFYGYTF. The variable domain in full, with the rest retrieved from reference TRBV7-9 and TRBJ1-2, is DTGVSQNPRHKITKRGQNVTFRCDPISEHNRLYWYRQTLGQGPEFLTYFQNEAQLEKSRLLSDRFSAERPKGSFSTLEIQRTEQGDSAMYLCASSSPSQEYFYGYTFGSGTRLTVV.

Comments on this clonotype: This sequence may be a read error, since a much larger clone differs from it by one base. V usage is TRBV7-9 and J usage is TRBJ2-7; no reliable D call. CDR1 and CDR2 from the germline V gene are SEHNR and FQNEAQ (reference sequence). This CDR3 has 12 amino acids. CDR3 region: CASSFRPYEQHF. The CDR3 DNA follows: TGTGCCAGCAGCTTCAGGCCCTACGAGCAGCACTTC.

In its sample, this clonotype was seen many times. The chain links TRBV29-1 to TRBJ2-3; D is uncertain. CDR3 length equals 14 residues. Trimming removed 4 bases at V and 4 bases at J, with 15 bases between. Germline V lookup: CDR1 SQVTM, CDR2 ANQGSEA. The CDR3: CSVAIHGGADTQYF. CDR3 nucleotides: TGCAGCGTTGCAATCCACGGTGGGGCAGATACGCAGTATTTT.

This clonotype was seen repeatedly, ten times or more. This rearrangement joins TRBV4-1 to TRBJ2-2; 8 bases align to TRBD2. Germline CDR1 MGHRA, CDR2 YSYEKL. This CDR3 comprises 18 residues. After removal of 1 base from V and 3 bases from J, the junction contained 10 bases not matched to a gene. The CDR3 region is CASSQVLSGGAYTGELFF. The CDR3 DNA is TGCGCCAGCAGCCAAGTTTTAAGCGGGGGTGCCTACACCGGGGAGCTGTTTTTT.

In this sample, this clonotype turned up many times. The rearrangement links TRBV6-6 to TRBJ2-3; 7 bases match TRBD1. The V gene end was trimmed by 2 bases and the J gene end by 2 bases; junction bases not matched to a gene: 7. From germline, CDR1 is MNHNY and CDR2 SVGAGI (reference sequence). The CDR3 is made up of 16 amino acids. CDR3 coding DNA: TGTGCCAGCAGTTACACTCGACAGGGACCCACAGATACGCAGTATTTT. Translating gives CASSYTRQGPTDTQYF.

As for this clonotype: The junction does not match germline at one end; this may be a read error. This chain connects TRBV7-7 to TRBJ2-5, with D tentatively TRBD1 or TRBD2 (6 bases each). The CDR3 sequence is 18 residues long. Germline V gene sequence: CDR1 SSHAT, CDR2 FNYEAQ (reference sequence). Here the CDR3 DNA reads TGTGCTAGCAGCTTAGAATCGGTAGTGGGGGGCCCCGGAGAGACCCAGTACTTC. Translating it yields CASSLESVVGGPGETQYF.

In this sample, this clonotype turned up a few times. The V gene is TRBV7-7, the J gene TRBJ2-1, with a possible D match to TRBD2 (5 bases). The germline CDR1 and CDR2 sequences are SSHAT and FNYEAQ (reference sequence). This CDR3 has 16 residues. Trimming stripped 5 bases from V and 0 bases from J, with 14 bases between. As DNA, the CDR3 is TGTGCCAGCAGCCCCAGACAAGGGAGCTCCTACAATGAGCAGTTCTTC. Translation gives CASSPRQGSSYNEQFF.

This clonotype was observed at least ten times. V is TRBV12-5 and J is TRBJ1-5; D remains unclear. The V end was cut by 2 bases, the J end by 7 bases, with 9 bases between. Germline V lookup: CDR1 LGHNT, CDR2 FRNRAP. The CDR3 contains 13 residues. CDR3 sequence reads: CASGLWVEQPQHF. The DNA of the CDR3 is TGTGCTAGTGGTTTGTGGGTGGAGCAGCCCCAGCATTTT.

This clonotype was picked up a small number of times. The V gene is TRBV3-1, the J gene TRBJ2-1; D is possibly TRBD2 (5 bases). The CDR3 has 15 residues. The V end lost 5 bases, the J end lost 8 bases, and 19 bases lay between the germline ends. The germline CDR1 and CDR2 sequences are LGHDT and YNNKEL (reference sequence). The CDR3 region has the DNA TGTGCCAGCAGCTCTACCCCCGGGGTACGAGATGAGCAGTTCTTC. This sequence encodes CASSSTPGVRDEQFF.

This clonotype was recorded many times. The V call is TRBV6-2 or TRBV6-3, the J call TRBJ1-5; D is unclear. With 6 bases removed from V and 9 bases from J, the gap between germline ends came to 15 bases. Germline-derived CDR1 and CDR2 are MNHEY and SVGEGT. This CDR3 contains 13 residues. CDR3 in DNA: TGTGCCAGCAGCCCGGTCTCCTCTGGGCCCCAGCATTTT. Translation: CASSPVSSGPQHF.

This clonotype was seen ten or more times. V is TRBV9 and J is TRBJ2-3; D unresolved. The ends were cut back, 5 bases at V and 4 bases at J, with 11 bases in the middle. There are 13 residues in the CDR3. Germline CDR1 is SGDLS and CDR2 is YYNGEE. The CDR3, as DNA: TGTGCCAGCAGTGACACATCTGCAGATACGCAGTATTTT. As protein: CASSDTSADTQYF.

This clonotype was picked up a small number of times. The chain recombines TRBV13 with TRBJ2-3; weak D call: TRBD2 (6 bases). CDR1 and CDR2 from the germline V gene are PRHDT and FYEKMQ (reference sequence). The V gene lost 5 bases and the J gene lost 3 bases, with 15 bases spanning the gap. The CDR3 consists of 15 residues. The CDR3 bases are TGTGCCAGCAGCCCCCAAGGGCGGGGAACAGATACGCAGTATTTT. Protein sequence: CASSPQGRGTDTQYF. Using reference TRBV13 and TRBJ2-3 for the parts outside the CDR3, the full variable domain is AAGVIQSPRHLIKEKRETATLKCYPIPRHDTVYWYQQGPGQDPQFLISFYEKMQSDKGSIPDRFSAQQFSDYHSELNMSSLELGDSALYFCASSPQGRGTDTQYFGPGTRLTVL.

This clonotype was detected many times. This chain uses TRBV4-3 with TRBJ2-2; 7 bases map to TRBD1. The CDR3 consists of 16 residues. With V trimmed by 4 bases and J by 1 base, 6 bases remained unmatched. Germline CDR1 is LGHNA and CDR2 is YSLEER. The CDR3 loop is CASSPDRALNTGELFF. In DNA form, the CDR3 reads TGCGCCAGCAGCCCCGACAGGGCCCTGAACACCGGGGAGCTGTTTTTT.

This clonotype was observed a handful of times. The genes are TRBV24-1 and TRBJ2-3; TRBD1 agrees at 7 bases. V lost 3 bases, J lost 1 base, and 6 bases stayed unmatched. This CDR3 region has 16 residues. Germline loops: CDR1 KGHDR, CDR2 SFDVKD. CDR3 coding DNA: TGTGCCACCAGTGATGGGACAGAGAGGGGCACAGATACGCAGTATTTT. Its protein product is CATSDGTERGTDTQYF.

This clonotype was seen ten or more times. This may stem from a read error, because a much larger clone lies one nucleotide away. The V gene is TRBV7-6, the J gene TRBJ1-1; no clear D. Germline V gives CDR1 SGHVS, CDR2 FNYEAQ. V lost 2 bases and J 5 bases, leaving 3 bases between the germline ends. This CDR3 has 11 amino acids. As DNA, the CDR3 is TGTGCCAGCAGCTTATGGACTGAAGCTTTCTTT. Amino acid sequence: CASSLWTEAFF.

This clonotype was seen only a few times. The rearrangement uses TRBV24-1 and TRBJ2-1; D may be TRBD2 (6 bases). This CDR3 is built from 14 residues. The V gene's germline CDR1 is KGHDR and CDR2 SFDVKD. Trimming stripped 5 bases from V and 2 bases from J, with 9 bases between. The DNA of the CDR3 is TGTGCCACCAGTGCGCGGGACGCCTACAATGAGCAGTTCTTC. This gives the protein CATSARDAYNEQFF.

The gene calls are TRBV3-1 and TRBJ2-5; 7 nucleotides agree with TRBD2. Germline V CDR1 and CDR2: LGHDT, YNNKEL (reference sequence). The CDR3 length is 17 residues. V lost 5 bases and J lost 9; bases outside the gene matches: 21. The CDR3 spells CASSSEALADIPGAQYF. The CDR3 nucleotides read TGTGCCAGCAGCTCGGAGGCCCTAGCGGACATACCGGGGGCCCAGTACTTC.